This T cell receptor beta chain appears in the sequencing data of a study of T cell responses to AZD1222 COVID-19 vaccine. CDR1 and CDR2 (germline): SGHTA, FQGNSA. This CDR3 has 16 residues. V was pared by 1 base and J by 4 bases, with 14 bases between. TCRdb's table, derived via immunoSEQ multiplex PCR, lists solely in-frame clones and lacks some. The sample shows approximately 150,000 clones, 91% of them seen only once. The sequenced sample was peripheral blood, obtained on day 0 of AZD1222 vaccination. The origin of this receptor is an adult in good health. The chain carries TRBV7-2 and TRBJ2-1; tentative D call: TRBD2 (7 bases). CDR3 residues: CASSLGGGGQYNEQFF. In nucleotides, the CDR3 is TGTGCCAGCAGCTTAGGCGGCGGGGGCCAATACAATGAGCAGTTCTTC.